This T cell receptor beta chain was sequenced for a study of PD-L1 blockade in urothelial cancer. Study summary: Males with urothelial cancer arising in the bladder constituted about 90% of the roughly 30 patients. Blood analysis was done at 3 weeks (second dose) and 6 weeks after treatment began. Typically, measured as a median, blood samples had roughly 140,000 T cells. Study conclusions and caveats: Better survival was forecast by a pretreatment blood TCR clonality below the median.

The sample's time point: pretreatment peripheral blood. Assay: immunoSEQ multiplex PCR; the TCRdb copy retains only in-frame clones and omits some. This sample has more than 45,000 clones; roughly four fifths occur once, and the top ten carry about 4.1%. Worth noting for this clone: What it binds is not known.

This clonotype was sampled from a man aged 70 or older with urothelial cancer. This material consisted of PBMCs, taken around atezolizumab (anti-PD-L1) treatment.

The CDR3 nucleotides read TGTGCCAGCAGCTTGGAATTGGAGGTTAGCCGGGGGGAGACCCAGTACTTC. Its protein is CASSLELEVSRGETQYF. The rearrangement joins TRBV5-4 to TRBJ2-5; possible D gene TRBD2, 6 bases. The CDR3 has 17 residues. The V end lost 0 bases, the J end lost 5 bases, and 20 bases lay between the germline ends. Germline values: CDR1 SGHNT, CDR2 YYREEE (reference sequence).